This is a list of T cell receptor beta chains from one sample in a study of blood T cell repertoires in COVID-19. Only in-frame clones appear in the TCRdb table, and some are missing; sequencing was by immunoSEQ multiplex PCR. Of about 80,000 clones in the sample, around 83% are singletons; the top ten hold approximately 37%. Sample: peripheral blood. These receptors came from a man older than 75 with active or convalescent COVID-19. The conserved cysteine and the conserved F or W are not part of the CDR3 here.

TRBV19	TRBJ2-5	ASSHQGQYQETQY
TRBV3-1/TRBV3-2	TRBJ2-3	ASSQSTSATDTQY
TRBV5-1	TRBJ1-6	ASSPGRDSRYSPLH
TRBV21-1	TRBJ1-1	ASIYLREYSAF
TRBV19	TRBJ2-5	ASTSGTQETQY
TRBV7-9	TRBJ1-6	ASNQGQRNSPLH
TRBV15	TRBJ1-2	ATSRFPGQLGYT
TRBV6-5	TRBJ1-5	ASSPGGYQPQH
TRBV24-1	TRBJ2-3	ATSDLRHREGTDTQY
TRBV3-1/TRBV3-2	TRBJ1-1	ASSSTGFGPEAF
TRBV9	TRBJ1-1	ASSVGAGRGTEAF
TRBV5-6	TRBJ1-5	ASSFGSPGNQPQH
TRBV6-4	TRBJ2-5	ASSSTAGLLVQETQY
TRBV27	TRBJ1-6	ASGMQGNNSPLH
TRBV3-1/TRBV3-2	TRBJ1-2	ASSQEGSGLRGYT
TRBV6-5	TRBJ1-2	ASSSPGTQNYGYT
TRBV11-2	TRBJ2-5	ASSSPRWGEGDETQY
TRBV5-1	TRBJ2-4	ASSHGQGDKNIQY
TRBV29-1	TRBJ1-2	SVDRAGYGGYT
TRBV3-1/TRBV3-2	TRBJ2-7	ASSPRTSGGAGVEKQY
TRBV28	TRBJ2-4	ASSSRTGTKNIQY
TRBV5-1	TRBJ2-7	ASSGTGKGAVEQY
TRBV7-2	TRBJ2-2	ASSSHQRVLGTGELF
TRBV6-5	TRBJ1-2	ASSVDPGTGYGYT
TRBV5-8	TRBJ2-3	ASSLHPGRRAPDTQY
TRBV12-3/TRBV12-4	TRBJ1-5	ASRVSVNQPQH
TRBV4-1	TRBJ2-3	ASSPRQGRTDTQY
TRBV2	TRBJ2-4	ASSDGRAKNIQY
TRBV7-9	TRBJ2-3	ASSPFGGPSTDTQY
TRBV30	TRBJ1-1	AWSPAGRNTEAF
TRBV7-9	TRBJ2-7	ASSPPWGDEQY
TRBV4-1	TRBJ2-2	ASSQGLISQGVYNTGELF
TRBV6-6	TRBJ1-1	ASSYVDTSNTEAF
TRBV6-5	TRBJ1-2	ASNQYRDRLYGYT
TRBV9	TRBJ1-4	ASSADSATNEKLF
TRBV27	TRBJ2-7	ASSPLQLVAEQY
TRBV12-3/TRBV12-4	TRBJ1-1	ASMGQGPAF
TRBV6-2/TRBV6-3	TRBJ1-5	ASSYILNRDRGVGNQPQH
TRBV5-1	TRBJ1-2	ASSLVSRARYT
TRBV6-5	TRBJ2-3	ASKGQGTHTQY
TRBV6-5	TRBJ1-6	ASSYSKYEGSPLH
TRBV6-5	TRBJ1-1	ATVNPDRGTEAF
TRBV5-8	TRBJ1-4	ASSLGPGQPNEKLF
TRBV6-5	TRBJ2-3	ASRSTGPRDTQY
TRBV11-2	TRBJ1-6	ASSPLINSPLH
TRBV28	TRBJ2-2	ASSTLAGGVGELF
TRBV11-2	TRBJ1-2	ASSFSRGGTGHGYT
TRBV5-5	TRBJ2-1	ASSFSFNSPLGYEQF
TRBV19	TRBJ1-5	ASSLGGQVFNQPQH
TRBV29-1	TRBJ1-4	SVEGTATNEKLF
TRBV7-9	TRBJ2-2	ASSRRGAVETGELF
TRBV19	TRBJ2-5	ASSAWTSGAQETQY
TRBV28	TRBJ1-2	ASSSGTGGFGYT
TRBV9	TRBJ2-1	ASSVAPETYNEQF
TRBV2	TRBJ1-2	ASSESGNYGYT
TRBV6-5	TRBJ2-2	ASSFGQGTGELF
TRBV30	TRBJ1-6	AWSLGQMDSPLH
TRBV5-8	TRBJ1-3	ASSLTGREGSGNTIY